This T cell receptor beta chain was recorded in a study of shared clonotypes between healthy human individuals. Study-level findings and limits: Sharing across four donors was highest in naive CD4 (around 5%) and lowest in memory CD8 (roughly 0.4%).

Remarks on this clone: The antigen is not known.

Trimming stripped 7 bases from V and 0 bases from J, with 10 bases between. CDR1 and CDR2 (germline): MNHNY, SVGAGI (reference sequence). This CDR3 has 14 residues. Replicate PCRs run on sorted subsets employed around 200 ng DNA, approximately 30,000 T cell genomes. Repertoires were generated with immunoSEQ multiplex PCR, while TCRdb's copy carries only in-frame clones and drops some. The sample yields 2 million or so clones, around 95% seen once. The sequencing sample was made of naive CD4+ T cells sorted from blood. Subset specified: CD45RA+ positively selected. The TCR originated in a man aged 18-30 years in good health. The V call is TRBV6-6, the J call TRBJ1-3; D gene unclear. CDR3 residues: CASKSGVSGNTIYF. In DNA, the CDR3 is TGTGCCAGCAAATCGGGAGTCTCTGGAAACACCATATATTTT.